Below, 8 T cell receptor beta chains from the same sample are listed, as sequenced in a study of blood T cell repertoires in COVID-19. Using immunoSEQ multiplex PCR, the repertoire was profiled, and TCRdb retains in-frame clones only, with some absent. This sample has around 130,000 clones, with 75% to 90% found just once. Sequencing input: peripheral blood. The receptors stem from a man aged 65-85 years with active or convalescent COVID-19.

The chain is built from TRBV27 and TRBJ1-2, with D maybe TRBD1 (5 bases). Trimming removed 3 bases at V and 7 bases at J, with 15 bases between. The CDR3 sequence is 14 residues long. Germline values: CDR1 MNHEY, CDR2 SMNVEV (reference sequence). The DNA of the CDR3 is TGTGCCAGCAGTTTCGCAGGGAGGGATGGTGGCTACACCTTC. Its protein product is CASSFAGRDGGYTF.

The rearrangement joins TRBV6-1 to TRBJ2-7; 11 bases agree with TRBD1. CDR1 and CDR2 from the germline V gene are MNHNS and SASEGT. J lost 2 bases, V lost 5 bases, and 8 bases had no gene match. The CDR3 loop spans 16 amino acids. This CDR3 reads CASSKGPGQGAYEQYF. CDR3 in DNA: TGTGCCAGCAGTAAAGGCCCGGGACAGGGGGCCTACGAGCAGTACTTC.

In the case of this clone: The same CDR3 arises from other DNA sequences in this sample as well. The chain carries TRBV27 and TRBJ1-5; unclear D gene. V was shortened by 3 bases and J by 0 bases, with 6 bases between the two germline ends. The germline gives CDR1 MNHEY, CDR2 SMNVEV (reference sequence). This CDR3 has 14 residues. CDR3 loop: CASSFGGSNQPQHF. CDR3 DNA: TGTGCCAGCAGTTTTGGAGGTAGCAATCAGCCCCAGCATTTT.

V gene TRBV10-3 combines with J gene TRBJ2-7; 11 bases map to TRBD2. The V gene's germline CDR1 is ENHRY and CDR2 SYGVKD. This CDR3 comprises 15 residues. The ends lost 2 bases at V and 1 base at J; junction bases unmatched: 1. DNA of the CDR3: TGTGCCATCAGTGAGCGGACTAGCGGGTCCTACGAGCAGTACTTC. It is translated as CAISERTSGSYEQYF.

The V gene is TRBV11-3, the J gene TRBJ2-1, with TRBD2 matching 13 bases. Germline loops: CDR1 SGHNT, CDR2 YENEEA. V shed 4 bases, J shed 9 bases, and the junction held 9 bases outside the gene matches. The CDR3 covers 16 residues. CDR3 nucleotide sequence: TGTGCCAGCAGCTCTCGGACTAGCGGGAGTCTTAGTGAGCAGTTCTTC. It encodes CASSSRTSGSLSEQFF. The complete variable domain, with remaining parts taken from reference TRBV11-3 and TRBJ2-1, reads EAGVVQSPRYKIIEKKQPVAFWCNPISGHNTLYWYLQNLGQGPELLIRYENEEAVDDSQLPKDRFSAERLKGVDSTLKIQPAELGDSAVYLCASSSRTSGSLSEQFFGPGTRLTVL.

This rearrangement joins TRBV7-6 to TRBJ2-2, with 7 bases identical to TRBD2. The CDR3 contains 16 residues. Germline values: CDR1 SGHVS, CDR2 FNYEAQ. V was clipped by 1 base and J by 3 bases; unmatched bases: 5. CDR3 coding DNA: TGTGCCAGCAGCTTAGGGGTAGCGGGCGACACCGGGGAGCTGTTTTTT. It is translated as CASSLGVAGDTGELFF.

This clone has a single count. As DNA, the CDR3 is TGTGCCAGCAGTGGGGGGGTCGGTCTGAATTCACCCCTCCACTTT. Translated: CASSGGVGLNSPLHF. The V and J genes are TRBV2 and TRBJ1-6, with TRBD1 as a possible D gene (5 bases). There are 15 residues in the CDR3. Germline V lookup: CDR1 SNHLY, CDR2 FYNNEI. Trimming removed 4 bases from V and 7 bases from J, with 14 bases in between. Supplemented by reference TRBV2 and TRBJ1-6, the full variable domain reads EPEVTQTPSHQVTQMGQEVILRCVPISNHLYFYWYRQILGQKVEFLVSFYNNEISEKSEIFDDQFSVERPDGSNFTLKIRSTKLEDSAMYFCASSGGVGLNSPLHFGNGTRLTVT.

This clone occurred once. The V and J genes are TRBV7-9 and TRBJ2-7, with 12 bases fitting TRBD2. V dropped 3 bases and J dropped 0; count of bases not matched to a gene: 0. The CDR3 is made up of 15 amino acids. Germline V gene sequence: CDR1 SEHNR, CDR2 FQNEAQ (reference sequence). The CDR3 reads CASSLTSGSSYEQYF. The CDR3 DNA is TGTGCCAGCAGCTTGACTAGCGGGAGCTCCTACGAGCAGTACTTC.